This entry features one T cell receptor (beta chain) sequence. There is no known antigen for this receptor. A much bigger clone sits one base away, suggesting this may be a read error. Read against the paper, the sample's treatment or condition label means: live attenuated yellow fever vaccine strain. At each blood-draw timepoint, two biological replicates of bulk PBMCs were obtained. PBMCs were isolated from peripheral blood using a standard Ficoll-Paque protocol. RNA was extracted with TriZol from bulk PBMCs, CD4 and CD8 fractions, and dextramer-positive and dextramer-negative fractions. This sample was taken from a study of T cells after yellow fever vaccination (dated by TCRdb to the late 2010s). Regarding the study in general: The SMART-Seq v4 Ultra Low Input RNA kit was used to prepare libraries from fractions with low cell numbers. To follow T-cell clones before and after both primary and booster YFV17D yellow fever vaccination, bulk TCR alpha and beta repertoires underwent longitudinal sequencing. Two healthy male donors made up the cohort, one aged 18 to 29 years and the other aged 30 to 39 years. Blood was drawn at multiple timepoints before and after primary and secondary immunization, with bulk PBMC replicates and cell subsets isolated.

Results and caveats for the whole study, not just this receptor: Because only a couple of donors were included in the study, the extent to which the findings can be generalized is limited. Compared with the primary T-cell response, the secondary T-cell response was faster but weaker, reaching its peak on day 5 rather than on day 15. Computational filtering was required because FACS-sorted repertoires could contain abundant contaminating clonotypes from the bulk population. Most clones expanded after primary vaccination (around 96% of CD4 and roughly 90% of CD8) were re-detected after the booster, suggesting that broad memory maintenance occurred. A small share of clonotypes was detected in both CD4 and CD8 compartments, with the overlap likely arising from convergent recombination.

The data were produced on an Illumina NovaSeq 6000. TCR cDNA was made using 5'RACE template switching, a step that added a universal primer site and unique molecular identifiers. cDNA synthesis was primed from both the TCR alpha and TCR beta constant segments. Libraries were amplified in two PCR steps, with sample barcodes and sequencing adapters added in the second step. Sequencing of libraries was done on Illumina HiSeq 2500 (2x100 bp) or NovaSeq (2x150 bp). Concerning the study's data processing: MIGEC was used to demultiplex reads and collapse the reads into UMI consensus sequences, and MiXCR was used for V(D)J alignment. Vaccine-responding clonotypes were identified with edgeR using replicate PBMC samples, with FDR below 0.01 and a log2 fold change above 5 up to day 15 being required. Bulk clonotypes were assigned CD4 or CD8 identity according to which sequenced CD4 or CD8 repertoire held them at higher abundance. The raw public reads went through TCRdb reprocessing: fastp at Q25, MiXCR clone calling, in-frame beta chains kept. Rows matching on CDR3 protein sequence are summarized as one entry with the most common DNA and genes. TCRdb, not the authors, supplied the V and J calls. In all, the sample holds hundreds of thousands of distinct CDR3 sequences, and roughly a sixth of those were seen once. The ten largest clones add up to over 15% of the sample.

Trimming removed 1 base from V and 4 bases from J, leaving 5 bases between the germline ends. The CDR3 has 13 amino acids, counting the end cysteine and phenylalanine. The sequence is cut down to CDR3 DNA, 39 bases in frame from base 1. The germline V gene gives CDR1 as SGHTA and CDR2 as FQGNSA. This TCR derives from a man between 18 and 35 years old who received the YFV17D yellow fever vaccine. The chain employs TRBV7-2 and TRBJ2-1, with no confident D gene call. Material: PBMCs, obtained before the yellow fever booster vaccination. For the CDR3, the sequence is CASSLERYNEQFF. Here is the DNA: TGTGCCAGCAGCTTAGAACGGTACAATGAGCAGTTCTTC.